The next 16 T cell receptor beta chains were all read from a single sample in a study of identifying expanded T cells in peripheral blood. The method was immunoSEQ multiplex PCR; TCRdb's version includes in-frame clones alone and lacks a portion of them. The data hold 90,000 to 100,000 clones, with approximately 91% observed a single time. Source material: blood. The receptors derive from a person aged 18-69 years in good health.

This clone has a single count. V usage is TRBV9 and J usage is TRBJ2-1; D call uncertain. This CDR3 has 16 residues. V dropped 0 bases and J dropped 0 bases, with 10 bases sitting between them. The germline gives CDR1 SGDLS, CDR2 YYNGEE. CDR3 DNA sequence: TGTGCCAGCAGCGTAGGTGGATTCAGCTCCTACAATGAGCAGTTCTTC. It encodes CASSVGGFSSYNEQFF.

J is TRBJ2-7 and V is TRBV19, with TRBD2 identical over 12 bases. CDR1 and CDR2 (germline): LNHDA, SQIVND (reference sequence). This CDR3 has 14 residues. V gave up 10 bases and J gave up 1 base; unmatched junction bases: 5. DNA for the CDR3: TGTGCCACGGGGACTAGCGGGTCGTCCTACGAGCAGTACTTC. Its protein is CATGTSGSSYEQYF. The full variable domain, in which reference TRBV19 and TRBJ2-7 provide the parts outside the CDR3, is DGGITQSPKYLFRKEGQNVTLSCEQNLNHDAMYWYRQDPGQGLRLIYYSQIVNDFQKGDIAEGYSVSREKKESFPLTVTSAQKNPTAFYLCATGTSGSSYEQYFGPGTRLTVT.

The chain is built from TRBV4-2 and TRBJ1-5, with 7 positions matching TRBD1. Unmatched junction bases numbered 5, after V lost 4 bases and J lost 5 bases. The germline V gene encodes CDR1 LGHNA and CDR2 YNFKEQ. The CDR3 runs 14 residues. The CDR3 nucleotides read TGTGCCAGCAGCCGCGGACAGGCCGATCAGCCCCAGCATTTT. Translation: CASSRGQADQPQHF.

The V and J genes are TRBV13 and TRBJ2-1; 10 bases line up with TRBD2. The ends lost 8 bases at V and 0 bases at J; junction bases unmatched: 10. The CDR3 spans 17 residues. The V gene's germline CDR1 is PRHDT and CDR2 FYEKMQ (reference sequence). CDR3 sequence (DNA): TGTGCCAGCGGTGCCAGCGGGAGGGGGAACTCCTACAATGAGCAGTTCTTC. This sequence encodes CASGASGRGNSYNEQFF.

The rearrangement joins TRBV19 to TRBJ1-1; D remains unclear. Germline V gene data show CDR1 as LNHDA and CDR2 as SQIVND (reference sequence). Trimming cost V 5 bases and J 0 bases, with 13 bases left between them. The CDR3 is 15 amino acids. The CDR3 region is CASSAGFSLNTEAFF. In DNA form, the CDR3 reads TGTGCCAGTAGTGCCGGGTTTTCCTTGAACACTGAAGCTTTCTTT.

CDR3 DNA sequence: TGCGCCAGCAGCTTAGGCGTTAATGAAAAACTGTTTTTT. Its protein product is CASSLGVNEKLFF. The chain combines TRBV5-1 with TRBJ1-4, with D unclear. The CDR3 length is 13 residues. The germline V and J ends were trimmed by 2 bases and 4 bases, with 6 bases remaining between them. Germline V gene lookup returns CDR1 SGHRS and CDR2 YFSETQ. Using reference TRBV5-1 and TRBJ1-4 for the parts outside the CDR3, the full variable domain is KAGVTQTPRYLIKTRGQQVTLSCSPISGHRSVSWYQQTPGQGLQFLFEYFSETQRNKGNFPGRFSGRQFSNSRSEMNVSTLELGDSALYLCASSLGVNEKLFFGSGTQLSVL.

The chain uses TRBV9 and TRBJ1-2, with a weak D call TRBD1 (6 bases). Germline CDR1 SGDLS, CDR2 YYNGEE. The CDR3 is 16 residues long. The V gene lost 0 bases and the J gene lost 5 bases, with 17 bases spanning the gap. The CDR3 loop reads CASSVGVGRGRYGYTF. The CDR3 nucleotides read TGTGCCAGCAGCGTAGGTGTCGGCAGGGGCAGGTATGGCTACACCTTC. The whole variable domain, remainder taken from reference TRBV9 and TRBJ1-2, is DSGVTQTPKHLITATGQRVTLRCSPRSGDLSVYWYQQSLDQGLQFLIQYYNGEERAKGNILERFSAQQFPDLHSELNLSSLELGDSALYFCASSVGVGRGRYGYTFGSGTRLTVV.

This rearrangement joins TRBV5-6 to TRBJ1-2, with TRBD1 matching 10 bases. CDR1 is SGHDT, CDR2 YYEEEE, per germline. CDR3 size: 15 residues. J lost 1 base, V lost 3 bases, and 3 bases had no gene match. CDR3 sequence: CASSSGTGVNYGYTF. The CDR3 region has the DNA TGTGCCAGCAGCTCCGGGACAGGGGTTAACTATGGCTACACCTTC.

This rearrangement joins TRBV5-1 to TRBJ2-1, with D perhaps matching TRBD1 (5 bases). Germline CDR1 SGHRS, CDR2 YFSETQ. The CDR3 has 15 residues. The ends were cut back, 4 bases at V and 0 bases at J, with 11 bases in the middle. In nucleotides, the CDR3 is TGCGCCAGCAGCCTTACAGGAAACTCCTACAATGAGCAGTTCTTC. It is translated as CASSLTGNSYNEQFF.

A word on this clone: Other DNA sequences of this sample code for an identical CDR3. The chain is built from TRBV9 and TRBJ1-1; perhaps TRBD1 as D (5 bases). Germline CDR1 and CDR2: SGDLS and YYNGEE. Trimming removed 0 bases at V and 4 bases at J, with 10 bases between. This CDR3 comprises 14 residues. CDR3 sequence reads: CASSVGQGGTEAFF. The CDR3 region has the DNA TGTGCCAGCAGCGTAGGGCAGGGTGGCACTGAAGCTTTCTTT.

This chain joins TRBV27 and TRBJ1-2; TRBD1 agrees at 7 bases. The CDR3 has 16 amino acids. V gave up 5 bases and J gave up 7 bases; unmatched junction bases: 16. CDR1 is MNHEY, CDR2 SMNVEV, per germline (reference sequence). The CDR3 sequence is CASSPRGSQGMSGYTF. CDR3 nucleotides: TGTGCCAGCAGTCCAAGGGGTTCACAGGGGATGAGTGGCTACACCTTC.

This clone has a single count. CDR3 amino acids: CASSQITGGGNQPQHF. The CDR3 region has the DNA TGCGCCAGCAGCCAAATAACGGGAGGCGGCAATCAGCCCCAGCATTTT. The chain joins TRBV4-1 to TRBJ1-5; D remains unclear. CDR3 size: 16 residues. Germline CDR1 MGHRA, CDR2 YSYEKL. Trimming stripped 2 bases from V and 2 bases from J, with 13 bases between.

This clone was picked up one time. The CDR3 bases are TGTGCCAGCAGCTTAGGGGGGGAGAGCTATGGCTACACCTTC. This encodes CASSLGGESYGYTF. The chain links TRBV7-2 to TRBJ1-2; a possible D gene is TRBD1 (5 bases). The CDR3 has 14 amino acids. Germline V gene lookup returns CDR1 SGHTA and CDR2 FQGNSA. The ends were cut back, 1 base at V and 4 bases at J, with 10 bases in the middle.

The gene calls are TRBV19 and TRBJ1-2; 7 bases match TRBD1. The CDR3 extends over 16 amino acids. J gave up 6 bases and V 2 bases, and 12 bases lay outside the gene matches. Germline-derived CDR1 and CDR2 are LNHDA and SQIVND (reference sequence). The CDR3 coding sequence is TGTGCCAGTAGTATATCTCTGCGAGGGGGCGTGAATGGCTACACCTTC. This sequence encodes CASSISLRGGVNGYTF.

The V and J genes are TRBV27 and TRBJ1-5; possible D gene TRBD1, 6 bases. Germline CDR1 reads MNHEY; CDR2 reads SMNVEV (reference sequence). CDR3 length equals 16 residues. V was shortened by 2 bases and J by 3 bases, with 14 bases between the two germline ends. The CDR3 DNA is TGTGCCAGCAGTTTAGAGGGCAGGGGCGTCAATCAGCCCCAGCATTTT. This translates into CASSLEGRGVNQPQHF.

The chain is built from TRBV7-2 and TRBJ2-7; D is unclear. This CDR3 has 15 residues. Trimming cost V 1 base and J 2 bases, with 12 bases left between them. Germline CDR1 is SGHTA and CDR2 is FQGNSA. Here the CDR3 reads CASSLGSEKTYEQYF. The CDR3 DNA reads as TGTGCCAGCAGCTTAGGTTCGGAAAAAACCTACGAGCAGTACTTC. Complete variable domain (other parts from reference TRBV7-2 and TRBJ2-7): GAGVSQSPSNKVTEKGKDVELRCDPISGHTALYWYRQSLGQGLEFLIYFQGNSAPDKSGLPSDRFSAERTGGSVSTLTIQRTQQEDSAVYLCASSLGSEKTYEQYFGPGTRLTVT.